This entry concerns a single T cell receptor (beta chain). The source of the sample is a study of blood T cell repertoires in COVID-19. Generated by immunoSEQ multiplex PCR, the TCRdb table keeps only in-frame clones and is missing some. The sample has 60,000 to 85,000 clones; approximately 80% are singletons. The receptor was derived from a human donor in a cohort sampled during active COVID-19. Specimen: peripheral blood.

CDR3 residues: CASSLNRDSYSPLHF. CDR3 DNA: TGTGCCAGCAGTCTGAACCGGGACAGCTATTCACCCCTCCACTTT. This chain connects TRBV6-5 to TRBJ1-6; 7 positions match TRBD1. CDR3 length: 15 amino acids. Germline V lookup: CDR1 MNHEY, CDR2 SVGAGI. V lost 5 bases to trimming and J lost 8 bases; unmatched junction nucleotides: 9.